The entry below describes one T cell receptor (beta chain). The target of this receptor is not known. The cohort consisted of 666 healthy bone marrow donors. Cohort members were all nominally healthy when sampled, although unrecorded immune exposures were likely present. The donor tested CMV seropositive and was one of the 289 seropositive cohort members. A peripheral blood sample was collected from each donor, and TCR beta sequencing was performed on peripheral blood mononuclear cells. Genomic DNA was extracted from the blood cell samples with the Qiagen DNeasy Blood Extraction Kit. This record comes from a study of cytomegalovirus exposure and HLA in healthy donors (dated by TCRdb to about 2017). About the study as a whole: In an earlier analysis of some 550 of the donors, 276 Gb of sequence data and 120 million or so unique TCR beta sequences from about 179 million T cells were reported. The number of donors typed differed by locus, with about 620-630 for A, B, C, DRB1 and DQB1, about 500 for DQA1, 606 for DPA1, and roughly 450 for DPB1. Rather than drawing on any new phenotypic data, the later analysis identified candidate immune exposures from TCR beta sequences and the way those sequences occurred across donors. The T cell repertoires of some 670 subjects were profiled by immunosequencing and related to cytomegalovirus serostatus. The study aimed to test whether signatures of past pathogen exposure could be identified by cataloging public T cell receptors. Of the roughly 420 genotyped donors, less than 90% were placed in the genetic ancestry cluster associated with self-reported Caucasian donors. Genome-wide SNP genotypes for about three fifths of the roughly 670 donors were used in a later genetic analysis, which treated that subset as a discovery cohort. Because of strong linkage in the cohort, roughly five DR-DQ haplotypes were treated as single units for association and clustering. All discovery cohort repertoires had been generated using a single sequencing platform. To predict cytomegalovirus infection status, the study brought together high-throughput TCR immunosequencing, statistical association of individual TCRs with disease status, and machine learning. Roughly 300 gigabases of sequencing data and 80 million or so unique TCR sequences were included in an early release covering 500 to 750 HLA-typed donors. Among 300 to 500 genotyped donors of the cohort, an average of about 240,000 unique TCR beta nucleotide sequences was sequenced per donor, of which roughly 18% were non-productive. In an earlier analysis of about 590 of the donors, high-throughput TCR beta sequencing was used to judge whether each TCR beta V gene segment behaved as functional or pseudogenic. A later analysis re-analyzed previously published TCR beta repertoires from 550 to 700 donors and added high-resolution HLA genotyping to study TCR occurrence patterns. HLA typing included class I and class II loci at four-digit resolution. Donor age, sex, ethnicity and CMV serostatus were collected together with the repertoire data. A separate validation cohort of 100 to 150 different subjects was used in addition to the 666-subject first cohort.

The method was the immunoSEQ multiplex PCR assay. A mixture of 60 forward primers for TCR Vbeta segments and 13 reverse primers for TCR Jbeta segments was used in the multiplex PCR. The CDR3 region of rearranged TCR beta genes was amplified from genomic DNA by a multiplex PCR assay. The Illumina HiSeq System was used to sequence the amplified TCR beta libraries as 87-base-pair reads. The authors processed their data as follows. Across the roughly 600 repertoires, a later analysis counted about 81 million unique TCR beta chains, roughly 11 million of which were shared by at least two donors. Raw reads were error-corrected and collapsed into unique sequences with a nearest-neighbor algorithm that merged closely related sequences to remove PCR and sequencing errors. To assign V, D and J gene segments, CDR3 sequences were aligned to IMGT reference sequences. For a sequence to be retained, at least a six-nucleotide match to both a V gene segment and a J gene segment was required. A rearrangement was called productive if the CDR3 had no stop codons and remained in frame with V and J, and every other rearrangement was called non-productive. Following IMGT convention, CDR3 was defined as the stretch from the second conserved V-encoded cysteine to the conserved J-encoded phenylalanine. The earlier analysis of 587 of the donors excluded any sequence lacking an unambiguous match to a single V gene segment. In an earlier analysis of 500 to 750 of the donors, V segments were called functional above 56.7% productive rearrangements and were called segregating when the between-donor standard deviation exceeded 5%. A statistical classification framework was built to diagnose cytomegalovirus status from the catalog of TCR beta chain sequences. In a later analysis, V and J genes were assigned by comparing TCR nucleotide sequences against IMGT/GENE-DB human TR gene sequences. In a later analysis, CDR3 sequences and most-parsimonious VDJ recombination scenarios were assigned using the TCRdist pipeline. In a later analysis, every TCR beta chain was defined by the combination of its CDR3 amino acid sequence and its V-gene family, and reads without a unique V-gene family were dropped. In a later analysis, 500 to 700 highly shared, low-generation-probability nucleotide sequences were removed to address suspected cross-contamination and a sequencing artifact. In a later analysis, a clonal expansion index was calculated for each public chain from normalized within-repertoire ranks of inferred template counts. In a later analysis, generation probabilities were computed using a VDJ recombination model fitted to out-of-frame rearrangements, and the results were checked against IGoR. A later analysis scored TCR-TCR, TCR-HLA and TCR-CMV co-occurrence with hypergeometric tests, applying a repertoire-size bias correction to TCR pairs. A later analysis estimated false discovery rates by permuting HLA or CMV assignments 20 times. In a later analysis, co-occurring TCRs were grouped using DBSCAN, and TCRdist sequence similarity was added for clustering within HLA-allele-positive subsets. Repertoires with fewer than 30,000 or more than 120,000 public chains, plus five repertoires with anomalous nucleotide sharing, were excluded from co-occurrence clustering. As stored in TCRdb, this immuneACCESS dataset retains in-frame rearrangements with V and J assigned. A fraction of the clones does not appear; measured against another copy, unresolved V genes explain less than half of the discrepancy, and the remainder lacks a known reason. Clone size and the V and J calls come from that table; the DNA yielded D and trimming. This sample's table contains about 50,000 clones. Together, the top ten hold around 12% of the sample.

Points the paper makes about the study in general: In a later analysis, HLA-associated TCR beta chains showed more clonal expansion and lower generation probabilities than non-associated chains that were equally common. The cohort was sequenced for TCR beta chains only, and without alpha or paired-chain data the features that could be detected were limited. V-gene and J-gene trimming of TCR beta chains was associated with a missense DCLRE1C variant in a later genetic analysis, and the association was replicated in an independent cohort. Immune exposure information for the cohort was limited to CMV serostatus. A later analysis reported that several top co-occurrence clusters appeared linked to parvovirus B19, influenza, CMV and Epstein-Barr virus. Sequencing depth was assumed to be roughly uniform across donors in the presence/absence analyses, though that assumption may not hold. A cluster of highly shared sequence variants was judged likely to be a technical artifact of the sequencing pipeline. At a false discovery rate of 0.05, a later analysis linked roughly 17,000 TCR beta sequences to specific HLA alleles. In a later analysis, most CMV-associated TCR beta chains were found to appear HLA-restricted, with HLA associations seemingly driven largely by CMV exposure. The classifier was reported to diagnose cytomegalovirus status with high specificity and sensitivity in both the original cohort and the validation cohort. When HLA alleles, especially DR and DQ, strongly co-occurred, attributing TCR associations to individual alleles was difficult. In a later analysis, the rate of TCR association differed among HLA loci, with DRB1 alleles having the most associated TCRs and HLA-C alleles having the fewest. In vitro tests confirmed that a few of the cytomegalovirus-associated TCR beta chains recognize cytomegalovirus antigens. HLA typing was unavailable for some donors at each locus, so association tests used only the typed subset. Because counts were too low, some 17 rarely observed V segments, including chromosome 9 orphons, were left out of the earlier analysis of 587 of the donors. It was suggested by the authors that the approach could potentially be generalized to other disease states and immunological phenotypes. A further reported finding was that TCR beta sequences accurately predicted the HLA-A and HLA-B alleles for most subjects in the first cohort. Compared with the roughly 710-donor mean, donors in an Asian-associated ancestry cluster had fewer N-insertions in productive TCRs, according to a later genetic analysis. While some public TCRs were present in many individuals, most TCR sequences turned up only very rarely across donors. A total of 150 or so TCR beta chains were listed by the study as associated with cytomegalovirus. Correlated functional status among segregating V segments might be attributable to linkage disequilibrium, but an unknown experimental factor could not be ruled out. In an earlier analysis of some 500 of the donors, most TCR beta V segments appeared in productive rearrangements about 87% or about 30% of the time, broadly matching IMGT annotations.

The sequence was obtained from a woman in her fifties or sixties in good health and CMV-seropositive. The sample comprised PBMCs.

This receptor has the CDR3 CASSLLLLGNTIYF. The nucleotide sequence reads TGCGCCAGCAGCCTCCTTCTACTCGGGAACACCATATATTTT. The chain was built from TRBV4-3 and TRBJ1-3; no confident D gene assignment can be made. CDR3 length: 14 amino acids, cysteine to phenylalanine. Only CDR3 DNA remains: 42 bases, in frame from the first base. Trimming takes 4 bases from V and 7 bases from J, and the germline ends sit 14 bases apart. According to the germline V gene, CDR1 reads LGHNA and CDR2 reads YSLEER.